A selection of T cell receptor beta chains follows, all from one sample in a study of blood T cell repertoires in COVID-19. This table comes from immunoSEQ multiplex PCR, and its TCRdb copy is limited to in-frame clones, with some not included. Altogether hundreds of thousands of clones are present, 83% being singletons, with the ten largest covering 2.5% to 3%. The specimen sequenced was peripheral blood. These receptors came from a woman aged 40 to 50 with active or convalescent COVID-19. CDR3s include the opening cysteine and the closing phenylalanine or tryptophan. A D gene is named only where the DNA matches it firmly. A clone size is listed for some rows: how often the clone was seen (once, few, many), or a class if it is expanded.

clone_size	d_call	v_call	j_call	cdr3_nt	cdr3_aa
NA	NA	TRBV21-1	TRBJ1-5	TGTGCCAGCAGGAAATCCCCGACCTTGGACAGGATCAATCAGCCCCAGCATTTT	CASRKSPTLDRINQPQHF
NA	TRBD2	TRBV10-3	TRBJ2-7	TGTGCCATCAGTGAGTCCCTAGCGGGGGGAAACTCCTACGAGCAGTACTTC	CAISESLAGGNSYEQYF
NA	NA	TRBV29-1	TRBJ2-1	TGCAGCGTTGTTTTTAGCGGCAATGAGCAGTTCTTC	CSVVFSGNEQFF
few	TRBD1	TRBV5-1	TRBJ2-6	TGCGCCAGCCGCGGGGACAGGCAATACTCTGGGGCCAACGTCCTGACTTTC	CASRGDRQYSGANVLTF
NA	TRBD2	TRBV24-1	TRBJ2-1	TGTGCCACCAGTGGGCTCGGGACTAGCGGGAGGTCGGGTGAGCAGTTCTTC	CATSGLGTSGRSGEQFF
NA	TRBD2	TRBV18	TRBJ2-1	TGTGCCAGCTCACCATGGAGCGGGAGCTCCTACAATGAGCAGTTCTTC	CASSPWSGSSYNEQFF
NA	NA	TRBV11-3	TRBJ1-2	TGTGCCAGCAGCCCAACAGGGCTCTATGGCTACACCTTC	CASSPTGLYGYTF
NA	NA	TRBV2	TRBJ1-1	TGTGCCAGCAGTGAAACGGGGGGCCATGGGAACACTGAAGCTTTCTTT	CASSETGGHGNTEAFF
NA	NA	TRBV28	TRBJ1-5	TGTGCCAGCGCCCGGGTATCGCATATGGATAGCAATCAGCCCCAGCATTTT	CASARVSHMDSNQPQHF
NA	TRBD1	TRBV6-4	TRBJ1-4	TGTGCCAGTCGACAGGGGGAAAAACTGTTTTTT	CASRQGEKLFF
NA	NA	TRBV12-3/TRBV12-4	TRBJ2-5	TGTGCCAGCAGTTTGGGGGGTTTAGAGACCCAGTACTTC	CASSLGGLETQYF
NA	NA	TRBV21-1	TRBJ2-3	TGTGCCAGCCGCCGACTAGCGGGGGGGTGGGTCACAGATACGCAGTATTTT	CASRRLAGGWVTDTQYF
NA	TRBD2	TRBV7-9	TRBJ2-1	TGTGCCAGCAGCCAAGGGGCGGGGGGTCACAATGAGCAGTTCTTC	CASSQGAGGHNEQFF
NA	TRBD1	TRBV24-1	TRBJ2-1	TGTGCCACCTCTGATCAGGGGGCTGGCAATGAGCAGTTCTTC	CATSDQGAGNEQFF
NA	TRBD1	TRBV30	TRBJ2-5	TGTGCCTGGAGTCCCGGGACAGGGGAAGAGACCCAGTACTTC	CAWSPGTGEETQYF
NA	NA	TRBV4-3	TRBJ2-3	TGCGCCAGCAGCCCAACTAGGTCAGATACGCAGTATTTT	CASSPTRSDTQYF
few	NA	TRBV25-1	TRBJ1-5	TGTGCCAGCAGCGACAGGTTTGATCAGCCCCAGCATTTT	CASSDRFDQPQHF
few	NA	TRBV2	TRBJ1-1	TGTGCCAGCAGTGTTGGAGGGGTAATGAACACTGAAGCTTTCTTT	CASSVGGVMNTEAFF
NA	NA	TRBV9	TRBJ2-2	TGTGCCAGCAGGTACGGCCAGGGTCGCACCGGGGAGCTGTTTTTT	CASRYGQGRTGELFF
few	NA	TRBV12-3/TRBV12-4	TRBJ1-2	TGTGCCAGCAGTTTAGGTCGGGTGACTGGCTACACCTTC	CASSLGRVTGYTF
NA	TRBD2	TRBV7-9	TRBJ2-1	TGTGCCAGCAGCTTAGGGGGAGGGAGGGTTGAGCAGTTCTTC	CASSLGGGRVEQFF
NA	NA	TRBV2	TRBJ2-7	TGTGCCAGCACAGTGACAGGTTCGCCCTACGAGCAGTACTTC	CASTVTGSPYEQYF
NA	NA	TRBV6-6	TRBJ2-5	TGTGCCAGCAGGGGGCGTTGGGCAGCCCAAGAGACCCAGTACTTC	CASRGRWAAQETQYF
NA	TRBD1	TRBV7-2	TRBJ1-2	TGTGCCAGCAGCTTACCCCCACAGGGGGACTATGGCTACACCTTC	CASSLPPQGDYGYTF
once	NA	TRBV18	TRBJ2-7	TGTGCCAGCTCACTGACAGGCGGCGCGGACGAGCAGTACTTC	CASSLTGGADEQYF
NA	TRBD1	TRBV7-8	TRBJ1-5	TGTGCCAGCAGCTTAGTCCAGGGGGAGCCCCAGCATTTT	CASSLVQGEPQHF
NA	TRBD1	TRBV27	TRBJ2-2	TGTGCCAGCCGCCAGGGGGCCCACACCGGGGAGCTGTTTTTT	CASRQGAHTGELFF
NA	NA	TRBV7-3	TRBJ2-3	TGTGCCAGCAGCTCCCTGGGGGCCAGGGATACGCAGTATTTT	CASSSLGARDTQYF